These 29 T cell receptor beta chains were sequenced from one sample in a study of CXCR4 blockade with PD-1 therapy in pancreatic cancer. Some clones are missing from TCRdb's copy, which holds only in-frame ones; the method was immunoSEQ multiplex PCR. The sample lists approximately 18,000 clones; about 72% were seen once. Sequencing was carried out using tumor tissue. The origin of the receptors is a human donor with pancreatic ductal adenocarcinoma.

The chain combines TRBV1 with TRBJ2-1; TRBD2, the table's D call, was not compared with the DNA. TRBV1 corresponds to a pseudogene. CDR3 size: 16 residues. CDR3 protein: CTSSISSGRGYNEQFF. The DNA of the CDR3 is TGCACCAGCAGCATCTCTAGCGGGAGAGGATACAATGAGCAGTTCTTC.

This clone has more than one count but fewer than ten. The chain carries TRBV6-8 and TRBJ2-5; tentative D call: TRBD1 (6 bases). From germline, CDR1 is MNHGY and CDR2 SAAAGT. The V end lost 2 bases, the J end lost 3 bases, and 10 bases lay between the germline ends. This CDR3 region has 14 residues. The CDR3 nucleotides read TGTGCCAGCAGTTACACCCGGACAGAAGAGACCCAGTACTTC. Translated, it gives CASSYTRTEETQYF.

This chain links TRBV2 with TRBJ1-1; no definite D call. Germline CDR1 SNHLY, CDR2 FYNNEI. The CDR3 covers 15 residues. Trimming cost V 1 base and J 1 base, with 10 bases left between them. CDR3 residues: CASSEGRSRNTEAFF. The CDR3, as DNA: TGTGCCAGCAGTGAAGGACGTAGCCGGAACACTGAAGCTTTCTTT.

The rearrangement uses TRBV18 and TRBJ1-5, with 9 bases aligning to TRBD1. The ends lost 4 bases at V and 12 bases at J; junction bases unmatched: 4. CDR3 length: 12 amino acids. Germline CDR1 KGHSH, CDR2 LQKENI. The CDR3 here is CASSLPGQGQHF. CDR3 DNA: TGTGCCAGCTCACTCCCGGGACAGGGCCAGCATTTT.

This chain uses TRBV29-1 with TRBJ1-2; 10 positions agree with TRBD1. Trimming took 4 bases from V and 7 from J; bases not matched to a gene: 6. The CDR3 sequence is 13 residues long. Germline CDR1 reads SQVTM; CDR2 reads ANQGSEA. CDR3: CSVGDRGSSGYTF. CDR3 coding DNA: TGCAGCGTTGGGGACAGGGGAAGTAGTGGCTACACCTTC.

The sample holds one count of this clone. This chain uses TRBV19 with TRBJ2-1; either TRBD1 or TRBD2 may supply D (5 bases each). There are 14 residues in the CDR3. Looked up from germline, CDR1 is LNHDA and CDR2 is SQIVND (reference sequence). Trimming shortened V by 1 base and J by 8 bases, and 12 bases separated the two germline ends. CDR3 sequence: CASSIGFGGDEQFF. CDR3 sequence (DNA): TGTGCCAGTAGTATAGGATTTGGGGGAGATGAGCAGTTCTTC. The entire variable domain, with the rest obtained from reference TRBV19 and TRBJ2-1, is as follows: DGGITQSPKYLFRKEGQNVTLSCEQNLNHDAMYWYRQDPGQGLRLIYYSQIVNDFQKGDIAEGYSVSREKKESFPLTVTSAQKNPTAFYLCASSIGFGGDEQFFGPGTRLTVL.

This clone was picked up a small number of times. The rearrangement joins TRBV28 to TRBJ1-5; possibly TRBD1 for D (6 bases). The CDR3 has 14 residues. Trimming removed 2 bases at V and 5 bases at J, with 10 bases between. CDR1 MDHEN and CDR2 SYDVKM come from the germline V gene. The CDR3 coding sequence is TGTGCCAGCAGTTTAGGACAGCGGTATCAGCCCCAGCATTTT. Its translation is CASSLGQRYQPQHF.

CDR3: CASSLGPSPGNTIYF. The CDR3 DNA sequence: TGTGCCAGCAGCTTGGGACCTTCGCCAGGAAACACCATATATTTT. The chain couples TRBV11-3 to TRBJ1-3, with D tentatively TRBD1 (5 bases). Trimming shortened V by 3 bases and J by 4 bases, and 13 bases separated the two germline ends. The CDR3 sequence is 15 residues long. Per the germline V gene, CDR1 is SGHNT and CDR2 is YENEEA. The entire variable domain, with the rest obtained from reference TRBV11-3 and TRBJ1-3, is as follows: EAGVVQSPRYKIIEKKQPVAFWCNPISGHNTLYWYLQNLGQGPELLIRYENEEAVDDSQLPKDRFSAERLKGVDSTLKIQPAELGDSAVYLCASSLGPSPGNTIYFGEGSWLTVV.

This chain joins TRBV28 and TRBJ2-5, with D possibly being TRBD2 (6 bases). Germline-derived CDR1 and CDR2 are MDHEN and SYDVKM. The CDR3 runs to 13 residues. Trimming removed 5 bases at V and 9 bases at J, with 16 bases between. DNA for the CDR3: TGTGCCAGCAGTGGCCCTAGCGAGGGTGCCCAGTACTTC. Encoded protein: CASSGPSEGAQYF.

The rearrangement links TRBV28 to TRBJ2-7, with D tentatively TRBD2 (5 bases). The CDR3 covers 17 residues. The germline V and J ends were trimmed by 7 bases and 2 bases, with 24 bases remaining between them. The germline CDR1 and CDR2 sequences are MDHEN and SYDVKM. CDR3 sequence reads: CASTPLVEGGLTYEQYF. CDR3 in DNA: TGTGCCAGCACCCCTCTGGTCGAGGGTGGCCTTACCTACGAGCAGTACTTC.

Only a few counts were recorded for this clone. The chain carries TRBV15 and TRBJ2-1; TRBD2 aligns across 9 bases. The J segment lost 7 bases and the V segment lost 0 bases, leaving 7 bases of the junction unmatched. Germline CDR1 and CDR2: LNHNV and YYDKDF (reference sequence). The length of the CDR3 is 16 residues. CDR3 protein: CATSRDMASGKNEQFF. In DNA form, the CDR3 reads TGTGCCACCAGCAGAGATATGGCTAGCGGGAAAAATGAGCAGTTCTTC.

By share, this clone ranks as medium-sized. The chain employs TRBV4-1 and TRBJ2-2, with D uncertain. CDR1 and CDR2 (germline): MGHRA, YSYEKL. The V end lost 8 bases, the J end lost 5 bases, and 15 bases lay between the germline ends. The CDR3 extends over 14 amino acids. The CDR3 DNA follows: TGCGCCAGCGAACCACAAACTAAAACCGGGGAGCTGTTTTTT. Translating gives CASEPQTKTGELFF.

The chain is built from TRBV18 and TRBJ1-6; no firm D call. This CDR3 has 13 amino acids. With 4 bases removed from V and 8 bases from J, the gap between germline ends came to 9 bases. Germline V gene data show CDR1 as KGHSH and CDR2 as LQKENI. The CDR3 protein is CASSLDRDSPLHF. The CDR3 DNA sequence: TGTGCCAGCTCACTAGACCGGGATTCACCCCTCCACTTT.

The chain has TRBV28 and TRBJ2-2; the D gene is possibly TRBD1 (6 bases). CDR3 length equals 15 residues. With 3 bases removed from V and 2 bases from J, the gap between germline ends came to 10 bases. Germline values: CDR1 MDHEN, CDR2 SYDVKM. The DNA of the CDR3 is TGTGCCAGCAGTTTCTGGGGGACAAACACCGGGGAGCTGTTTTTT. Translation: CASSFWGTNTGELFF.

The V and J genes are TRBV6-8 and TRBJ2-5; 10 bases are shared with TRBD2. Germline V gene lookup returns CDR1 MNHGY and CDR2 SAAAGT. The CDR3 sequence is 16 residues long. J was trimmed by 1 base and V by 4 bases; bases with no gene match: 6. The CDR3 here is CASSSKREGGQETQYF. For the CDR3, the DNA is TGTGCCAGCAGTTCCAAGCGGGAGGGCGGCCAAGAGACCCAGTACTTC.

The chain couples TRBV11-3 to TRBJ1-3, with a tentative D call TRBD1 (5 bases). The CDR3 length is 16 residues. Germline CDR1 SGHNT, CDR2 YENEEA. Deletions cut 1 base from V and 2 bases from J, with 12 bases between. The DNA of the CDR3 is TGTGCCAGCAGCTTAGTGGGGGACCTCGCTGGAAACACCATATATTTT. Translated, it gives CASSLVGDLAGNTIYF.

The chain links TRBV5-1 to TRBJ1-1; 7 bases fit TRBD1. The germline V gene encodes CDR1 SGHRS and CDR2 YFSETQ. V trimming: 4 bases; J trimming: 3 bases; junction bases outside the gene matches: 6. The CDR3 is made up of 14 amino acids. CDR3 bases: TGCGCCAGCAGCGTGGACAGGCCGTACACTGAAGCTTTCTTT. Translated: CASSVDRPYTEAFF.

The J gene is TRBJ2-4, the V gene TRBV19, with D unresolved. Germline V gene data show CDR1 as LNHDA and CDR2 as SQIVND (reference sequence). The CDR3 has 15 amino acids. Trimming pared 7 bases from V and 7 bases from J, leaving 20 bases between. Here the CDR3 reads CASNRPDAPSNIQYF. CDR3 in DNA: TGTGCCAGTAACCGGCCCGACGCCCCAAGTAACATTCAGTACTTC.

The chain carries TRBV18 and TRBJ2-6; D is undetermined. Germline V lookup: CDR1 KGHSH, CDR2 LQKENI. CDR3 length equals 14 residues. Trimming took 3 bases from V and 4 from J, leaving 7 bases between them. The DNA of the CDR3 is TGTGCCAGCTCACCCCTTCGGGGGGCCAACGTCCTGACTTTC. Amino acid sequence: CASSPLRGANVLTF.

CDR3 nucleotide sequence: TGTGCCTGGAGTCTACAGGGAGCGTATGGCTACACCTTC. This codes for CAWSLQGAYGYTF. V gene TRBV30 combines with J gene TRBJ1-2; D possibly corresponds to TRBD1 (6 bases). Trimming took off 2 bases at V and 5 bases at J, with 12 bases between the two ends. This CDR3 comprises 13 residues. Germline V gene lookup returns CDR1 GTSNPN and CDR2 SVGIG (reference sequence).

The chain employs TRBV19 and TRBJ1-5, with D perhaps TRBD1 (6 bases). This CDR3 is 14 amino acids long. V was clipped by 6 bases and J by 0 bases, with 9 bases between them. Germline assignment: CDR1 LNHDA and CDR2 SQIVND (reference sequence). In nucleotides, the CDR3 is TGTGCCAGTAGCGGACAGATTAGCAATCAGCCCCAGCATTTT. Translated: CASSGQISNQPQHF. Full variable domain (outside the CDR3, taken from reference TRBV19 and TRBJ1-5): DGGITQSPKYLFRKEGQNVTLSCEQNLNHDAMYWYRQDPGQGLRLIYYSQIVNDFQKGDIAEGYSVSREKKESFPLTVTSAQKNPTAFYLCASSGQISNQPQHFGDGTRLSIL.

The V call is TRBV29-1, the J call TRBJ2-7, with 8 positions matching TRBD1. The germline CDR1 and CDR2 sequences are SQVTM and ANQGSEA. J gave up 2 bases and V 0 bases, and 6 bases lay outside the gene matches. The CDR3 runs to 15 residues. The CDR3 DNA sequence: TGCAGCGTTGAAGATAACGGGACAGGTCCCTACGAGCAGTACTTC. Amino acids: CSVEDNGTGPYEQYF.

The chain uses TRBV19 and TRBJ1-2; TRBD1 is a possible D gene (5 bases). CDR3 length: 14 amino acids. Per the germline V gene, CDR1 is LNHDA and CDR2 is SQIVND (reference sequence). The germline V and J ends were trimmed by 4 bases and 10 bases, with 19 bases remaining between them. The CDR3: CASSNGGTLHSYTF. CDR3 nucleotide sequence: TGTGCCAGTAGTAATGGCGGGACCCTCCACTCCTACACCTTC.

Here the CDR3 DNA reads TGTGCCACCGGGACAGGGGGACCAGATACGCAGTATTTT. It codes for CATGTGGPDTQYF. V usage is TRBV19 and J usage is TRBJ2-3, with 11 bases fitting TRBD1. Germline trimming cut 10 bases from V and 4 bases from J; bases unmatched to any gene: 4. The CDR3 sequence is 13 residues long. Germline-derived CDR1 and CDR2 are LNHDA and SQIVND (reference sequence).

The chain carries TRBV15 and TRBJ2-6; no reliable D call. The CDR3 contains 16 residues. The V gene lost 2 bases and the J gene lost 0 bases, with 8 bases spanning the gap. Germline V gene data show CDR1 as LNHNV and CDR2 as YYDKDF (reference sequence). The CDR3 sequence is CATSRLRISGANVLTF. In DNA, the CDR3 is TGTGCCACCAGCAGACTCAGAATCTCTGGGGCCAACGTCCTGACTTTC.

This clone was found a few times. The rearrangement uses TRBV6-8 and TRBJ2-7, with a weak D call TRBD1 (6 bases). The CDR3 is made up of 13 amino acids. The germline V gene has CDR1 MNHGY and CDR2 SAAAGT. With 7 bases removed from V and 3 bases from J, the gap between germline ends came to 13 bases. Here the CDR3 DNA reads TGTGCCAGCAAAGGACAGTTTGGCTACGAGCAGTACTTC. Protein sequence: CASKGQFGYEQYF.

To note about this clone: An end of the junction differs from the germline gene, which may be a read error. The V and J genes are TRBV15 and TRBJ1-1; unclear D gene. Per the germline V gene, CDR1 is LNHNV and CDR2 is YYDKDF (reference sequence). This CDR3 is built from 17 residues. CDR3 sequence: CATSRDVSFYMNTEAFF. Here the CDR3 DNA reads TGTGCCACTAGCAGAGATGTTAGTTTTTACATGAACACTGAAGCTTTCTTT.

The rearrangement uses TRBV15 and TRBJ2-7; 8 bases align to TRBD2. The CDR3 runs 16 residues. The germline gives CDR1 LNHNV, CDR2 YYDKDF (reference sequence). V shed 4 bases and J 7 bases; nucleotides not matched to a gene: 15. CDR3 loop: CATSTSGREAPWEQYF. The CDR3, as DNA: TGTGCCACCAGCACATCGGGGCGGGAGGCCCCCTGGGAGCAGTACTTC.

The rearrangement links TRBV15 to TRBJ2-2; 7 bases match TRBD1. The junction had 7 bases not matched to a gene; V was cut back by 3 bases and J by 3 bases. CDR3 length: 16 residues. CDR1 is LNHNV, CDR2 YYDKDF, per germline (reference sequence). For the CDR3, the DNA is TGTGCCACCAGCAGTCCCTGGGACAGCTACACCGGGGAGCTGTTTTTT. Its protein product is CATSSPWDSYTGELFF.